The 2 T cell receptor beta chains presented below share a single source sample, sequenced in a study of CD8 T cells in Susac syndrome. Random hexamers served to reverse transcribe roughly 0.45 to 1 ug RNA. TCRdb reprocessed the immunoSEQ multiplex PCR reads with MiXCR, giving one entry per CDR3 protein. The sample carries 200,000 to 250,000 distinct CDR3 sequences, 85% to 95% recorded once. Sequencing was performed on CD4+ T cells from PBMCs. The receptors were sampled from a human donor with multiple sclerosis.

The V and J genes are TRBV15 and TRBJ1-2; 8 positions match TRBD1. From germline, CDR1 is LNHNV and CDR2 YYDKDF (reference sequence). This CDR3 comprises 13 residues. The V and J ends lost 5 bases and 4 bases, in that order; junction bases with no gene match: 3. The CDR3: CATSADRGYGYTF. The CDR3 bases are TGTGCCACCAGCGCTGACAGGGGCTATGGCTACACCTTC.

In this sample, this clonotype turned up once. The V call is TRBV27, the J call TRBJ1-2, with D possibly matching TRBD1 (5 bases). The CDR3 has 15 amino acids. V was pared by 5 bases and J by 8 bases, with 21 bases between. Germline V gives CDR1 MNHEY, CDR2 SMNVEV (reference sequence). For the CDR3, the DNA is TGTGCCAGCAGTCCCCTCAGGGCGGGACCAGGGGGCTACACCTTC. As protein: CASSPLRAGPGGYTF.